This TCR beta chain was recorded in a study of response to subunit inactivated influenza vaccine. This CDR3 has 17 residues. Deletions cut 2 bases from V and 6 bases from J, with 22 bases between. CDR1 and CDR2 (germline): MNHNS, SASEGT. TCRdb analysed the RT-PCR reads with MiXCR anew, one entry per CDR3 protein. The sample records 300,000 to 350,000 distinct CDR3 sequences, 22% being singletons. Study-wide findings and caveats: Few new T cells, the authors suggested, are recruited by each seasonal influenza vaccination.

This clonotype came up a few times. Its antigen is undetermined. V gene TRBV6-1 combines with J gene TRBJ1-1; D is perhaps TRBD1 (6 bases). The sequenced sample was PBMCs from blood, obtained around 22 months after vaccination. This TCR came from a man aged 50-75 years who received an inactivated influenza vaccine. As DNA, the CDR3 is TGTGCCAGCAGTGAAATGACCGCAGGGGAGTCTCGACCTGAAGCTTTCTTT. Translating it yields CASSEMTAGESRPEAFF.